This TCR beta chain comes out of a study of cytotoxic CD8 clonotypes in ibrutinib-treated CLL. Using immunoSEQ multiplex PCR, the repertoire was profiled, and TCRdb retains in-frame clones only, with some absent. Of about 160,000 clones listed, about four fifths were seen once; the top ten hold over 2%. The CDR3 length is 17 residues. With 1 base clipped from V and 4 bases from J, the junction kept 6 bases outside the gene matches. Germline V lookup: CDR1 LNHDA, CDR2 SQIVND (reference sequence). Regarding this clone: Its matching antigen is unknown.

General observations from the study: Patients with sustained remission and those progressing were sampled at differing times. At ibrutinib response, clonality increased, and at progression it declined back toward baseline.

This TCR was sampled from a human donor with chronic lymphocytic leukemia. This sample comprised PBMCs, obtained after 12 months of ibrutinib treatment. The chain combines TRBV19 with TRBJ2-1, with 11 bases that match TRBD2. CDR3 nucleotides: TGTGCCAGTAGTATAGCGACTAGCGGGGATCCATACAATGAGCAGTTCTTC. It codes for CASSIATSGDPYNEQFF.